This entry concerns a single T cell receptor (beta chain). Germline assignment: CDR1 SGHTA and CDR2 FQGNSA. This CDR3 contains 16 residues. Losses at the gene ends were 5 bases for V and 2 bases for J; bases not matched to a gene: 7. This entry comes from a study of beta chain features in type 1 diabetes. The investigators reverse transcribed all of the isolated RNA, so they sequenced expressed TCRB transcripts. Repertoires were generated with immunoSEQ multiplex PCR, while TCRdb's copy carries only in-frame clones and drops some. The table lists roughly 500,000 clones, approximately 28% of them singletons.

The V and J genes are TRBV7-2 and TRBJ2-7; TRBD2 aligns across 12 bases. Sequencing was done on a sample of naive CD4+ T cells from blood. This sequence originates from a man between 18 and 35 years old in good health. The CDR3: CASSQAGTSGPYEQYF. The CDR3 nucleotides are TGTGCCAGCAGCCAGGCCGGGACTAGCGGGCCCTACGAGCAGTACTTC.